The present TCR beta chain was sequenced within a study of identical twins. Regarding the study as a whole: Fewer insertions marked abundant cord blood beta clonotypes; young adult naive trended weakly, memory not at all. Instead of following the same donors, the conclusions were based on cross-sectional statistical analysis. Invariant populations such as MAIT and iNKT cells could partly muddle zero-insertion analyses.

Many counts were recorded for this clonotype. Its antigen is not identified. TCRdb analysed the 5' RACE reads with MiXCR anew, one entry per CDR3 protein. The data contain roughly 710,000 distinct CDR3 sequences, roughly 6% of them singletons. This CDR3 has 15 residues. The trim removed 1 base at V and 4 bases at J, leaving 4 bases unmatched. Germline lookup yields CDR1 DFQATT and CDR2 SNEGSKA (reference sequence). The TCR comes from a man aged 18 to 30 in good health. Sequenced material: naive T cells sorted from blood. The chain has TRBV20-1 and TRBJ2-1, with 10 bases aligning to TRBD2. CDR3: CSARVSAGGYNEQFF. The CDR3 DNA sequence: TGCAGTGCTAGAGTTTCAGCGGGAGGGTACAATGAGCAGTTCTTC.